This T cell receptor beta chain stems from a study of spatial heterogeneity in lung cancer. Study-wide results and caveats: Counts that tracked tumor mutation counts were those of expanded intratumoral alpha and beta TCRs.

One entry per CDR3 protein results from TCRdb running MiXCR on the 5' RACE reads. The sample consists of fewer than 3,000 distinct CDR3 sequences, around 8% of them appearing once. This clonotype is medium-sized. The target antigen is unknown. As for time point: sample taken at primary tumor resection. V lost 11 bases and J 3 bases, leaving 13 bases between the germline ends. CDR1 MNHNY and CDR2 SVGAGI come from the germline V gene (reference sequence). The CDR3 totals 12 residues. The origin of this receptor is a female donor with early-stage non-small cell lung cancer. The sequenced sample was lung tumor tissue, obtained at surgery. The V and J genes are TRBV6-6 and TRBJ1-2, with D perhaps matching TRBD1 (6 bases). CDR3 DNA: TGTGCCTACGGGGGGGCCCACTATGGCTACACCTTC. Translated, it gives CAYGGAHYGYTF.